This T cell receptor beta chain is from a study of CXCR3-negative and CXCR3-positive naive CD8 T cells. The libraries of TRB cDNA were prepared using 5' RACE with UMI labels. TCRdb reprocessed the 5' RACE reads and keeps a single row for each CDR3 protein, giving no DNA. Recorded for this sample: 100,000 to 150,000 distinct CDR3 sequences. This CDR3 spans 13 amino acids. The sorter processed each CD8+ T cell subset in triplicate at some 330,000 cells apiece. Naive CD8+ T cells showed a CD45RO-CCR7+CD27+CD95- phenotype. Turning to this clonotype: Its antigen is still unknown.

Study-level results: Naive CXCR3-negative cells resembled naive CXCR3-positive cells in TRBV-TRBJ usage; memory cells differed. The study found more hydrophobic TRB CDR3s in CXCR3-positive naive cells than in CXCR3-negative naive cells.

The source of this sequence is a human donor in good health. Some clones in this sample may be carry-over from other donors' samples. Sequenced: naive CXCR3- CD8+ T cells from blood. Regarding subset: CD45RO-CCR7+CD27+CD95- naive CD8+ T cells lacking CXCR3 (TNR3-). The rearrangement uses TRBV12-3 or TRBV12-4 and TRBJ2-1; the TCRdb D gene call, TRBD1, has no DNA to confirm it. Here the CDR3 reads CASLGGVANEQFF.